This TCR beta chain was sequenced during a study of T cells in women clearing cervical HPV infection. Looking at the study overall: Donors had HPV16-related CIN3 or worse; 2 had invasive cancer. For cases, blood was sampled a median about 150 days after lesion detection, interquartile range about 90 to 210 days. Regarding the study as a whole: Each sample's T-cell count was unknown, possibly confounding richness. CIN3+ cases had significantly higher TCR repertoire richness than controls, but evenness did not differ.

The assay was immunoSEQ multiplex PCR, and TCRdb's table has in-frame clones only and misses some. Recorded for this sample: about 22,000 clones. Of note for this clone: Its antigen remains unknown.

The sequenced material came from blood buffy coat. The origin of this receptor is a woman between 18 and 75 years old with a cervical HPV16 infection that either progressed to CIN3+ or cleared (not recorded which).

The CDR3 DNA, read in part, is TGCAGTGCTAGAGATCACGGTGGTTATTCCCCCACTAGCGTCAGTGGTAATGAG. Translation: CSARDHGGYSPTSVSGNE. From start to end, the CDR3 is CSARDHGGYSPTSVSGNEQFF. This sequence joins TRBV20-1 and TRBJ2-1; 7 positions agree with TRBD2. Sequencing ends 3 residues short of the CDR3 end; the germline J gene provides the rest. Trimming took 0 bases from V and 7 from J; bases not matched to a gene: 27. Germline CDR1 and CDR2: DFQATT and SNEGSKA (reference sequence). The CDR3 has 21 amino acids.